The next 32 T cell receptor beta chains were all read from a single sample in a study of blood T cell repertoires in COVID-19. Using immunoSEQ multiplex PCR, the repertoire was profiled, and TCRdb retains in-frame clones only, with some absent. In the table there are 80,000 to 95,000 clones, around 85% of which are singletons. The material sequenced was peripheral blood. These receptor sequences come from a man older than 75 with acute or convalescent COVID-19.

The chain carries TRBV14 and TRBJ1-2; perhaps TRBD1 as D (6 bases). Per germline, CDR1 SGHDN and CDR2 FVKESK. Trimming cost V 4 bases and J 2 bases, with 11 bases left between them. The CDR3 covers 14 residues. The CDR3 bases are TGTGCCAGCAGCCGATTAGGGACAAACTATGGCTACACCTTC. Its protein is CASSRLGTNYGYTF.

The chain is built from TRBV23-1 and TRBJ1-3; 7 positions match TRBD1. TRBV23-1 is annotated as an ORF whose role is uncertain. CDR3 length: 15 amino acids. V lost 2 bases and J lost 4; bases outside the gene matches: 5. DNA for the CDR3: TGCGCCAGCAGTCAAGAGGACAGGTTCGGAAACACCATATATTTT. Protein sequence: CASSQEDRFGNTIYF.

The V call is TRBV18, the J call TRBJ1-1; 9 positions agree with TRBD1. V lost 3 bases and J lost 0; bases outside the gene matches: 14. The CDR3 length is 19 residues. Germline V gene data show CDR1 as KGHSH and CDR2 as LQKENI. CDR3 sequence reads: CASSPSRDRAAPMNTEAFF. The CDR3 nucleotides read TGTGCCAGCTCACCTAGCCGGGACAGGGCCGCTCCCATGAACACTGAAGCTTTCTTT.

V gene TRBV28 combines with J gene TRBJ1-5, with a weak D call TRBD1 (5 bases). CDR3 length: 12 amino acids. The V end was cut by 10 bases, the J end by 6 bases, with 13 bases between. Germline-derived CDR1 and CDR2 are MDHEN and SYDVKM. CDR3 residues: CATSGGGQPQHF. In DNA, the CDR3 is TGTGCCACCTCGGGGGGAGGTCAGCCCCAGCATTTT.

The genes are TRBV19 and TRBJ2-7, with 7 bases aligning to TRBD2. The J segment lost 5 bases and the V segment lost 1 base, leaving 11 bases of the junction unmatched. Germline-derived CDR1 and CDR2 are LNHDA and SQIVND (reference sequence). The CDR3 has 16 amino acids. CDR3: CASSIGSGTGVNEQYF. CDR3 coding DNA: TGTGCCAGTAGTATAGGGAGCGGGACTGGCGTCAACGAGCAGTACTTC.

This clone showed up just once. J is TRBJ2-2 and V is TRBV4-3; possibly TRBD1 for D (6 bases). Germline-derived CDR1 and CDR2 are LGHNA and YSLEER. The CDR3 spans 16 residues. Trimming left V 4 bases short and J 0 bases short, with 12 bases between. The DNA for the CDR3 is TGCGCCAGCAGCCGAGAGCAGGGGCCGAACACCGGGGAGCTGTTTTTT. Translated: CASSREQGPNTGELFF.

The chain employs TRBV10-2 and TRBJ2-1; 10 nucleotides agree with TRBD2. The CDR3 contains 15 residues. V lost 7 bases, J lost 10 bases, and 13 bases stayed unmatched. From germline, CDR1 is WSHSY and CDR2 SAAADI. The CDR3 coding sequence is TGCGCCAGCAATTTAGCGGGGGGTACGATTGGGGAGCAGTTCTTC. Encoded protein: CASNLAGGTIGEQFF.

This clone has a handful of counts. This chain connects TRBV7-3 to TRBJ2-3; 7 positions match TRBD2. Germline lookup yields CDR1 SGHTA and CDR2 FQGTGA. This CDR3 has 17 amino acids. Germline trimming cut 2 bases from V and 2 bases from J; bases unmatched to any gene: 10. CDR3 sequence (DNA): TGTGCCAGCAGCTTATATTCAGCTAGCGGATACACAGATACGCAGTATTTT. It encodes CASSLYSASGYTDTQYF.

The chain carries TRBV7-9 and TRBJ1-5; TRBD1 might be the D (6 bases). The CDR3 has 15 amino acids. Germline V gene sequence: CDR1 SEHNR, CDR2 FQNEAQ (reference sequence). Trimming cost V 5 bases and J 3 bases, with 14 bases left between them. As DNA, the CDR3 is TGTGCCAGCAGCATTAATACAGGGTCCAATCAGCCCCAGCATTTT. It translates to CASSINTGSNQPQHF.

This rearrangement joins TRBV10-2 to TRBJ2-5; D might be TRBD2 (6 bases). Trimming pared 5 bases from V and 5 bases from J, leaving 12 bases between. CDR3 length equals 13 residues. Germline V lookup: CDR1 WSHSY, CDR2 SAAADI. Here the CDR3 reads CASSPRGRETQYF. The CDR3 bases are TGCGCCAGCAGTCCCCGGGGGAGGGAGACCCAGTACTTC.

This clone came up once. The chain couples TRBV7-9 to TRBJ2-3; the D gene is possibly TRBD1 (6 bases). Germline CDR1 and CDR2: SEHNR and FQNEAQ (reference sequence). CDR3 size: 13 residues. Deletions cut 1 base from V and 9 bases from J, with 11 bases between. The CDR3 nucleotides read TGTGCCAGCAGCTTAGGAGGCCAGGGGACGCAGTATTTT. It specifies CASSLGGQGTQYF.

The J gene is TRBJ2-5, the V gene TRBV6-5; 8 positions agree with TRBD1. CDR3 length: 14 amino acids. Unmatched junction bases numbered 4, after V lost 5 bases and J lost 2 bases. CDR1 and CDR2 from the germline V gene are MNHEY and SVGAGI. CDR3 nucleotides: TGTGCCAGCAGTCCGGACAGGGTTCAAGAGACCCAGTACTTC. Translating gives CASSPDRVQETQYF.

The V and J genes are TRBV15 and TRBJ2-7, with 7 bases identical to TRBD2. The CDR3 is 13 residues long. The germline gives CDR1 LNHNV, CDR2 YYDKDF (reference sequence). Losses at the gene ends were 4 bases for V and 0 bases for J; bases not matched to a gene: 0. The CDR3 nucleotides are TGTGCCACCAGCACTAGCGGCTCCTACGAGCAGTACTTC. Translation: CATSTSGSYEQYF.

V and J are TRBV25-1 and TRBJ2-7; 10 bases fit TRBD2. The CDR3 has 17 residues. Germline lookup yields CDR1 MGHDK and CDR2 SYGVNS. Unmatched junction bases numbered 14, after V lost 4 bases and J lost 5 bases. Written as DNA, the CDR3 is TGTGCCAGCAGTGTCCATCGACTAAGCGGGAGGGGAGACGAGCAGTACTTC. Residues: CASSVHRLSGRGDEQYF.

This clone was counted once. The gene calls are TRBV3-1 (or the pseudogene TRBV3-2) and TRBJ2-5; 10 bases match TRBD2. Unmatched junction bases numbered 4, after V lost 10 bases and J lost 2 bases. This CDR3 has 13 residues. Germline V gene data show CDR1 as LGHDT and CDR2 as YNNKEL (reference sequence). CDR3 sequence reads: CATSGSGQETQYF. CDR3 coding DNA: TGTGCCACTAGCGGGAGCGGACAAGAGACCCAGTACTTC.

The rearrangement uses TRBV14 and TRBJ1-2, with D hard to call. Germline-derived CDR1 and CDR2 are SGHDN and FVKESK. Trimming took 0 bases from V and 6 from J, leaving 8 bases between them. The length of the CDR3 is 13 residues. The CDR3 DNA follows: TGTGCCAGCAGCCAAGATCTGGGCCATGGCTACACCTTC. This sequence encodes CASSQDLGHGYTF.

The rearrangement links TRBV30 to TRBJ2-1; 8 nucleotides match TRBD2. Trimming removed 1 base from V and 2 bases from J; junction bases left unmatched: 7. The CDR3 is 16 amino acids. Germline assignment: CDR1 GTSNPN and CDR2 SVGIG (reference sequence). CDR3 nucleotides: TGTGCCTGGAGTGCCGCCACTAGCGGAGCCTACAATGAGCAGTTCTTC. Residues: CAWSAATSGAYNEQFF.

The chain links TRBV7-3 to TRBJ1-1, with TRBD1 matching over 9 bases. Germline assignment: CDR1 SGHTA and CDR2 FQGTGA. The CDR3 sequence is 15 residues long. Germline trimming cut 1 base from V and 5 bases from J; bases unmatched to any gene: 5. The CDR3 DNA reads TGTGCCAGCAGCTTAATGGGACAGGGTAGGACTGAAGCTTTCTTT. Its translation is CASSLMGQGRTEAFF.

The chain is built from TRBV5-1 and TRBJ1-2; 7 bases agree with TRBD1. This CDR3 has 14 residues. Germline V gives CDR1 SGHRS, CDR2 YFSETQ. Trimming at V came to 4 bases and at J to 8 bases, leaving 11 bases not matched to a gene. The CDR3 loop is CASSPGTDFGGYTF. In DNA, the CDR3 is TGCGCCAGCAGCCCGGGGACAGACTTCGGCGGCTACACCTTC.

This clone was picked up one time. This sequence joins TRBV28 and TRBJ2-6; 11 positions match TRBD1. The CDR3 totals 16 residues. The trim removed 9 bases at V and 2 bases at J, leaving 6 bases unmatched. CDR1 MDHEN and CDR2 SYDVKM come from the germline V gene. CDR3 protein: CASRTGGLAGANVLTF. In DNA form, the CDR3 reads TGTGCCAGTCGGACAGGGGGCCTAGCTGGGGCCAACGTCCTGACTTTC.

The chain has TRBV6-6 and TRBJ2-2, with D possibly matching TRBD1 (6 bases). Germline CDR1 reads MNHNY; CDR2 reads SVGAGI (reference sequence). The length of the CDR3 is 14 residues. Trimming cost V 6 bases and J 6 bases, with 14 bases left between them. CDR3 amino acids: CASSTTGSAGELFF. The DNA of the CDR3 is TGTGCCAGCAGCACGACAGGCAGCGCCGGGGAGCTGTTTTTT.

The rearrangement uses TRBV29-1 and TRBJ1-5; TRBD1 aligns across 8 bases. Germline V gene lookup returns CDR1 SQVTM and CDR2 ANQGSEA. The CDR3 is 14 residues long. The ends lost 6 bases at V and 10 bases at J; junction bases unmatched: 14. CDR3 sequence: CSVKSGQASSPQHF. In DNA, the CDR3 is TGCAGCGTAAAATCGGGACAGGCCTCAAGCCCCCAGCATTTT.

The rearrangement uses TRBV3-1 (or the pseudogene TRBV3-2) and TRBJ2-1, with D maybe TRBD1 (5 bases). V lost 4 bases, J lost 6 bases, and 13 bases lay in between. CDR1 and CDR2 (germline): LGHDT, YNNKEL (reference sequence). The CDR3 runs 14 residues. The CDR3 spells CASSPQGSPNEQFF. CDR3 nucleotide sequence: TGTGCCAGCAGCCCCCAGGGTTCCCCCAATGAGCAGTTCTTC.

The J gene is TRBJ1-5, the V gene TRBV28; 7 bases map to TRBD1. Germline loops: CDR1 MDHEN, CDR2 SYDVKM. This CDR3 is built from 13 residues. V lost 7 bases to trimming and J lost 5 bases; unmatched junction nucleotides: 5. In DNA, the CDR3 is TGTGCCAGCACCGGGACAGCTTATCAGCCCCAGCATTTT. Translating it yields CASTGTAYQPQHF. The full variable domain, in which reference TRBV28 and TRBJ1-5 provide the parts outside the CDR3, is DVKVTQSSRYLVKRTGEKVFLECVQDMDHENMFWYRQDPGLGLRLIYFSYDVKMKEKGDIPEGYSVSREKKERFSLILESASTNQTSMYLCASTGTAYQPQHFGDGTRLSIL.

The J gene is TRBJ1-1, the V gene TRBV9; TRBD1 is a possible D gene (5 bases). The CDR3 length is 14 residues. Per germline, CDR1 SGDLS and CDR2 YYNGEE. Trimming stripped 0 bases from V and 5 bases from J, with 11 bases between. The CDR3 region is CASSVATVGTEAFF. The CDR3, as DNA: TGTGCCAGCAGCGTAGCGACAGTGGGGACTGAAGCTTTCTTT.

CDR3 nucleotides: TGTGCCAGCAGCCAACAGGGGAAGCAGTTCTTC. Its protein product is CASSQQGKQFF. This chain joins TRBV14 and TRBJ2-1, with a weak D call TRBD1 (6 bases). CDR1 is SGHDN, CDR2 FVKESK, per germline. Deletions cut 2 bases from V and 11 bases from J, with 7 bases between. CDR3 length: 11 residues. Drawing the rest from reference TRBV14 and TRBJ2-1, the complete variable domain is EAGVTQFPSHSVIEKGQTVTLRCDPISGHDNLYWYRRVMGKEIKFLLHFVKESKQDESGMPNNRFLAERTGGTYSTLKVQPAELEDSGVYFCASSQQGKQFFGPGTRLTVL.

The chain combines TRBV5-6 with TRBJ2-7, with a possible D match to TRBD2 (5 bases). This CDR3 is built from 13 residues. Trimming took off 0 bases at V and 2 bases at J, with 6 bases between the two ends. Per the germline V gene, CDR1 is SGHDT and CDR2 is YYEEEE. DNA of the CDR3: TGTGCCAGCAGCTTGGGAGGGCCCTACGAGCAGTACTTC. This codes for CASSLGGPYEQYF.

V and J are TRBV7-2 and TRBJ1-2; no clear D. Trimming took 0 bases from V and 6 from J, leaving 8 bases between them. The CDR3 sequence is 13 residues long. Germline V CDR1 and CDR2: SGHTA, FQGNSA. CDR3 DNA sequence: TGTGCCAGCAGCTTAGCTAGCACCGATGGCTACACCTTC. Protein product: CASSLASTDGYTF.

The chain employs TRBV27 and TRBJ2-7; 16 bases map to TRBD2. CDR1 is MNHEY and CDR2 is SMNVEV in the germline V gene (reference sequence). CDR3 length: 18 amino acids. Unmatched junction bases numbered 7, after V lost 3 bases and J lost 2 bases. DNA for the CDR3: TGTGCCAGCAGTTTCCTTCCCGGGACTAGCGGGAGGGCCTACGAGCAGTACTTC. This sequence encodes CASSFLPGTSGRAYEQYF.

The chain combines TRBV7-9 with TRBJ2-7; the match to TRBD1 covers 7 bases. V shed 5 bases and J 3 bases; nucleotides not matched to a gene: 7. The CDR3 contains 14 residues. Germline V gene sequence: CDR1 SEHNR, CDR2 FQNEAQ (reference sequence). DNA for the CDR3: TGTGCCAGCAGCGCCCACCGGGACAGCTACGAGCAGTACTTC. This gives the protein CASSAHRDSYEQYF. Supplemented by reference TRBV7-9 and TRBJ2-7, the full variable domain reads DTGVSQNPRHKITKRGQNVTFRCDPISEHNRLYWYRQTLGQGPEFLTYFQNEAQLEKSRLLSDRFSAERPKGSFSTLEIQRTEQGDSAMYLCASSAHRDSYEQYFGPGTRLTVT.

This clone was detected once. The gene calls are TRBV19 and TRBJ2-2; TRBD1 aligns across 7 bases. The V gene end was trimmed by 6 bases and the J gene end by 3 bases; junction bases not matched to a gene: 4. The CDR3 is 14 amino acids. Germline values: CDR1 LNHDA, CDR2 SQIVND (reference sequence). CDR3 sequence (DNA): TGTGCCAGTAGCGAAGGGGGCTACACCGGGGAGCTGTTTTTT. This encodes CASSEGGYTGELFF.

The V call is TRBV6-5, the J call TRBJ1-1; TRBD1 matches 7 bases. Germline values: CDR1 MNHEY, CDR2 SVGAGI. The CDR3 covers 14 residues. V lost 5 bases and J lost 12; bases outside the gene matches: 15. CDR3 sequence (DNA): TGTGCCAGCAGTCCCTCAAGGGGGCACCCTAAACCTTTCTTT. It yields the protein CASSPSRGHPKPFF.